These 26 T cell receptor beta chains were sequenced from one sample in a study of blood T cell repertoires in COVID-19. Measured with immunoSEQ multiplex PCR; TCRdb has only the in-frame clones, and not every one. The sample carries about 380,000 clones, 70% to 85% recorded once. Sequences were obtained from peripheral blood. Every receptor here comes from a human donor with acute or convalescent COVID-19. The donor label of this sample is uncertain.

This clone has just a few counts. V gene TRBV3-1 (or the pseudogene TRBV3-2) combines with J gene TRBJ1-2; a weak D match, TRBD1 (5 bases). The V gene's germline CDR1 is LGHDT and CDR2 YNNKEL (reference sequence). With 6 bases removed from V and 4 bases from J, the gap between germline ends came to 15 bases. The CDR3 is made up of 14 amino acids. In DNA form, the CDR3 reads TGTGCCAGCAGTTACAACCAGGGCCGCTATGGCTACACCTTC. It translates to CASSYNQGRYGYTF.

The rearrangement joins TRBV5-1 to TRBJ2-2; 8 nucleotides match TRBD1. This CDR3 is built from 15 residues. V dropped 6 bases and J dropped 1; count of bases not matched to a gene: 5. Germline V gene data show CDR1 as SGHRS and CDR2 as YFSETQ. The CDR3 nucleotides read TGCGCCAGCATTCCTGGGACAGGGAACACCGGGGAGCTGTTTTTT. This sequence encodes CASIPGTGNTGELFF.

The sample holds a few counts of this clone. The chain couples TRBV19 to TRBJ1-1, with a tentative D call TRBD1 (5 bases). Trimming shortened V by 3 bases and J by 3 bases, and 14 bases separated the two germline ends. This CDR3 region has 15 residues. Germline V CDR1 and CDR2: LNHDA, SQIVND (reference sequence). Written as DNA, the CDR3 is TGTGCCAGTAGTATCGTTCGGGGAGGGGACACTGAAGCTTTCTTT. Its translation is CASSIVRGGDTEAFF.

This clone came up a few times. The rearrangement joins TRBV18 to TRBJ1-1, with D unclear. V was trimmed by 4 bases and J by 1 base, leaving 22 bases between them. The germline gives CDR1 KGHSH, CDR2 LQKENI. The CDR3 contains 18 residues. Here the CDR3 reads CASSRLPQVQTRNTEAFF. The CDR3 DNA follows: TGTGCCAGCTCACGACTACCTCAAGTCCAAACAAGGAACACTGAAGCTTTCTTT.

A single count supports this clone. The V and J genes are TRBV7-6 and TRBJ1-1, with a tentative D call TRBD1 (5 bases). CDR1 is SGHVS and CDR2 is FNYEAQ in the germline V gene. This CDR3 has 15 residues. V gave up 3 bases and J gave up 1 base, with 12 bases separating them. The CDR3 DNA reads TGTGCCAGCAGCTTTTATCCGGGGGAGAACACTGAAGCTTTCTTT. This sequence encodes CASSFYPGENTEAFF. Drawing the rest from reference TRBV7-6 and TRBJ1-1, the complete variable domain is GAGVSQSPRYKVTKRGQDVALRCDPISGHVSLYWYRQALGQGPEFLTYFNYEAQQDKSGLPNDRFSAERPEGSISTLTIQRTEQRDSAMYRCASSFYPGENTEAFFGQGTRLTVV.

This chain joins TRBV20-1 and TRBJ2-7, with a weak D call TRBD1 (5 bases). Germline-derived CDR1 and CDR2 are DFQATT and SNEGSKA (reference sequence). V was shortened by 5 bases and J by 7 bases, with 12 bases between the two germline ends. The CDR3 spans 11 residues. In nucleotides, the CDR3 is TGCAGTGCTGGGGCCCCTTTGGAGCAGTACTTC. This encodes CSAGAPLEQYF.

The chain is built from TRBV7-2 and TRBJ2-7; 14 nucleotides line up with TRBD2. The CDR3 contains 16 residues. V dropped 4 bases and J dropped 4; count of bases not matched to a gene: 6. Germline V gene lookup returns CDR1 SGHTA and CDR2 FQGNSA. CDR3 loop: CASSWEGTSGGYEQYF. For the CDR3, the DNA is TGTGCCAGCAGCTGGGAAGGGACTAGCGGGGGTTACGAGCAGTACTTC. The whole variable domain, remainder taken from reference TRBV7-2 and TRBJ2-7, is GAGVSQSPSNKVTEKGKDVELRCDPISGHTALYWYRQSLGQGLEFLIYFQGNSAPDKSGLPSDRFSAERTGGSVSTLTIQRTQQEDSAVYLCASSWEGTSGGYEQYFGPGTRLTVT.

The chain's CDR3 is CASSQRLSGANVLTF. CDR3 in DNA: TGTGCCAGCTCGCAGCGGCTCTCTGGGGCCAACGTCCTGACTTTC. V gene TRBV18 combines with J gene TRBJ2-6; D might be TRBD2 (5 bases). V lost 6 bases, J lost 0 bases, and 9 bases lay in between. This CDR3 comprises 15 residues. Germline assignment: CDR1 KGHSH and CDR2 LQKENI.

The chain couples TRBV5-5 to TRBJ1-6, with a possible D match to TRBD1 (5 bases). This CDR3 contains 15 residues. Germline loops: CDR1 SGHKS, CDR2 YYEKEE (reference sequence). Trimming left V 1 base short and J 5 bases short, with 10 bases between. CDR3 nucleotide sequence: TGTGCCAGCAGCTTGCAGACAGCTAATAATTCACCCCTCCACTTT. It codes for CASSLQTANNSPLHF.

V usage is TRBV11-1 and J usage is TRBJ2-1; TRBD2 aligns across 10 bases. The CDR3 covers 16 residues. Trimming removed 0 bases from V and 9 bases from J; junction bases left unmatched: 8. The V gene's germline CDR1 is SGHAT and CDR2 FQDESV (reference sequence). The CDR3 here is CASSLAAGGLVGEQFF. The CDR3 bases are TGTGCCAGCAGCTTAGCAGCGGGGGGGTTAGTCGGTGAGCAGTTCTTC.

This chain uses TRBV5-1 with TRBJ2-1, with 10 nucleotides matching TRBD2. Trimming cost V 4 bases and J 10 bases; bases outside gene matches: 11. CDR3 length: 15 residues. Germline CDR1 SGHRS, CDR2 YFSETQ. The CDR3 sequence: CASSRTSGARGEQFF. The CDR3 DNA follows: TGCGCCAGCAGCCGCACTAGCGGGGCTCGGGGGGAGCAGTTCTTC.

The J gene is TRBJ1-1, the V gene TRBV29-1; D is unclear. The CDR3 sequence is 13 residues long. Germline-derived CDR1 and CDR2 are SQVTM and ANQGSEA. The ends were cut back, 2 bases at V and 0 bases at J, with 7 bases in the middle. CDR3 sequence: CSVESQMNTEAFF. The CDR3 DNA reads TGCAGCGTTGAAAGTCAGATGAACACTGAAGCTTTCTTT.

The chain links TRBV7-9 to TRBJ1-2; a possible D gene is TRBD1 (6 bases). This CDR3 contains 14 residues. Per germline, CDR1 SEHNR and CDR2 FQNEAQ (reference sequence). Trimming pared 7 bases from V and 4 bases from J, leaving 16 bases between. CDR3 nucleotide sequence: TGTGCCAGCACCACGGGGGGGCCGATCTATGGCTACACCTTC. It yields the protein CASTTGGPIYGYTF.

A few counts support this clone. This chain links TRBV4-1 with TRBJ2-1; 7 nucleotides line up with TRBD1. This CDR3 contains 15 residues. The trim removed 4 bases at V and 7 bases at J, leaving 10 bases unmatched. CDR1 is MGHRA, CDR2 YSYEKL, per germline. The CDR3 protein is CASSRSGGKRNEQFF. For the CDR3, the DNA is TGCGCCAGCAGCCGATCAGGGGGAAAGAGGAATGAGCAGTTCTTC.

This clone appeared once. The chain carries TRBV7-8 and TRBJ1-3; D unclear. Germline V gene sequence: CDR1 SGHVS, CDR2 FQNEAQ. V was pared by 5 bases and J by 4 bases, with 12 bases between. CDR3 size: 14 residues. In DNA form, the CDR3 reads TGTGCCAGCAGCCCGAGAGGGCGGGGAAACACCATATATTTT. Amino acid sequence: CASSPRGRGNTIYF.

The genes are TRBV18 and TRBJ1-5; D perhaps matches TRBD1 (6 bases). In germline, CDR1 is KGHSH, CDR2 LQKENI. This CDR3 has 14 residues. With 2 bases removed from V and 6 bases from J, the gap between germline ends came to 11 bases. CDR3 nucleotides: TGTGCCAGCTCACCAGGGGTCAGGGGTCAGCCCCAGCATTTT. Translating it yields CASSPGVRGQPQHF.

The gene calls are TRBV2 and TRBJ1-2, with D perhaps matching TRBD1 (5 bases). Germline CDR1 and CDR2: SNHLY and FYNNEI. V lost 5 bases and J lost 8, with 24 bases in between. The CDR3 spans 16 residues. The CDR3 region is CASSTRRGGLLGGYTF. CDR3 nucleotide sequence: TGTGCCAGCAGTACGAGGAGGGGTGGTCTGCTGGGAGGCTACACCTTC.

CDR3 sequence reads: CASSYSGRYNSPLHF. As DNA, the CDR3 is TGTGCCAGCAGTTACTCGGGCCGGTATAATTCACCCCTCCACTTT. V gene TRBV6-5 combines with J gene TRBJ1-6; D unclear. V shed 0 bases and J shed 4 bases, with 7 bases lying between them. Germline-derived CDR1 and CDR2 are MNHEY and SVGAGI. The CDR3 length is 15 residues.

CDR3 DNA: TGTGCCAGCAGTTTATCGTTCAGGGCCTACGAGCAGTACTTC. This sequence encodes CASSLSFRAYEQYF. The chain joins TRBV27 to TRBJ2-7, with D possibly TRBD1 on 5 matching bases. Germline V gene sequence: CDR1 MNHEY, CDR2 SMNVEV (reference sequence). Trimming left V 0 bases short and J 2 bases short, with 8 bases between. CDR3 length: 14 residues.

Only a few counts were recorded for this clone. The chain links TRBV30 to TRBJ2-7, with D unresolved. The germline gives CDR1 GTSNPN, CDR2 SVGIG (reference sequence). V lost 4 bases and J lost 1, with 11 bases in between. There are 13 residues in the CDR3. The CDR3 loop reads CAWKSTRSYEQYF. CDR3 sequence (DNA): TGTGCCTGGAAATCTACGCGGTCCTACGAGCAGTACTTC.

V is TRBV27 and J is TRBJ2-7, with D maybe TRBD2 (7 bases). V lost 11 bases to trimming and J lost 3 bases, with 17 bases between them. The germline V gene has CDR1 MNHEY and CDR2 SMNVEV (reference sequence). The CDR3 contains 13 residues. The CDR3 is CAVAPGGLYEQYF. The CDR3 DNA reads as TGTGCCGTAGCGCCCGGGGGGCTCTACGAGCAGTACTTC.

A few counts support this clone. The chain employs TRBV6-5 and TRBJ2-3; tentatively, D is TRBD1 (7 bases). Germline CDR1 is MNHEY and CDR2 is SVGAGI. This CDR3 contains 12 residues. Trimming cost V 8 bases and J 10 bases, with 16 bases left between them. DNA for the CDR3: TGTGCCAGCGAGTTACCAGGGGGGTCGCAGTATTTT. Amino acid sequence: CASELPGGSQYF.

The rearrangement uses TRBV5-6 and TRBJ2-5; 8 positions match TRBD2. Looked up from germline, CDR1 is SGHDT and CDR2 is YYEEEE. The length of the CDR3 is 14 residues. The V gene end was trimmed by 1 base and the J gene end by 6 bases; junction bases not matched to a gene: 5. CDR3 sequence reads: CASSLYSGGKTQYF. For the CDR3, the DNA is TGTGCCAGCAGCTTGTACAGCGGGGGTAAGACCCAGTACTTC. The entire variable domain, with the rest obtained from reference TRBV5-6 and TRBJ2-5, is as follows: DAGVTQSPTHLIKTRGQQVTLRCSPKSGHDTVSWYQQALGQGPQFIFQYYEEEERQRGNFPDRFSGHQFPNYSSELNVNALLLGDSALYLCASSLYSGGKTQYFGPGTRLLVL.

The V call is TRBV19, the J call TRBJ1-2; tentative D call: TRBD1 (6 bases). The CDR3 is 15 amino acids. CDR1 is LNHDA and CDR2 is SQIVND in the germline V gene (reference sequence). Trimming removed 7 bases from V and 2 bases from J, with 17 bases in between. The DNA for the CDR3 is TGTGCCAGTATTACCTCAATGACAGGAAACTATGGCTACACCTTC. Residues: CASITSMTGNYGYTF.

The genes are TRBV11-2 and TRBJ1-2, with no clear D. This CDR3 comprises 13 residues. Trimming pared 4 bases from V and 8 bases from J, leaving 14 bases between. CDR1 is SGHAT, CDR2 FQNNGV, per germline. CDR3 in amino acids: CASSSNAAGGYTF. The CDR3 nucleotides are TGTGCCAGCAGCTCTAACGCGGCGGGGGGCTACACCTTC. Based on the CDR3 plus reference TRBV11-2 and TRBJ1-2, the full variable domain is EAGVAQSPRYKIIEKRQSVAFWCNPISGHATLYWYQQILGQGPKLLIQFQNNGVVDDSQLPKDRFSAERLKGVDSTLKIQPAKLEDSAVYLCASSSNAAGGYTFGSGTRLTVV.

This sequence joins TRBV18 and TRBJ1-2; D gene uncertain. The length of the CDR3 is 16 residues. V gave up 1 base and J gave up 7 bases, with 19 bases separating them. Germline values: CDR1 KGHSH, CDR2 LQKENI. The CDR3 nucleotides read TGTGCCAGCTCACCACTGGAGGGTCCGGGAATAGGTGGCTACACCTTC. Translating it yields CASSPLEGPGIGGYTF.